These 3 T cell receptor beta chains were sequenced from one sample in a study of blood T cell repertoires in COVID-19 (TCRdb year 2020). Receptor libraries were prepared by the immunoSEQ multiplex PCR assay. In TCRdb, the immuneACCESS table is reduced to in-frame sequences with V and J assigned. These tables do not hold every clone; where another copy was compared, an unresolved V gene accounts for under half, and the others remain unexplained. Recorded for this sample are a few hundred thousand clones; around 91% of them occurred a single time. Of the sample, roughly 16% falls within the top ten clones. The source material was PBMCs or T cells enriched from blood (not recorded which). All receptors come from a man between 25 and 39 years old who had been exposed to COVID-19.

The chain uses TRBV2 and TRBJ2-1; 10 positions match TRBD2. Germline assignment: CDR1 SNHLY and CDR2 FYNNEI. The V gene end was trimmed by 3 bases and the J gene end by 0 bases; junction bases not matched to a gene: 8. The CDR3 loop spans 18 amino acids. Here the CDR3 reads CASSEGTSASPSYNEQFF. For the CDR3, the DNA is TGTGCCAGCAGTGAGGGGACTAGCGCGAGCCCCTCCTACAATGAGCAGTTCTTC.

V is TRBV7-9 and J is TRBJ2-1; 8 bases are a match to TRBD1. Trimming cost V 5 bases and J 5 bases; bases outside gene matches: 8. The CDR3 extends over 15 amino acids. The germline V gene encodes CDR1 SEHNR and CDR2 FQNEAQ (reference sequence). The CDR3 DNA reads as TGTGCCAGCAGCCCCCAGGGACAGGTTAACAATGAGCAGTTCTTC. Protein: CASSPQGQVNNEQFF.

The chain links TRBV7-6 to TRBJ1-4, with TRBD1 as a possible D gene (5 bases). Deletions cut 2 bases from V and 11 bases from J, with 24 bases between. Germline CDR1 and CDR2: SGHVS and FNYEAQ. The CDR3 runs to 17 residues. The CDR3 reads CASSLSVFAGGKEKLFF. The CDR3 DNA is TGTGCCAGCAGCTTATCGGTGTTCGCGGGGGGAAAGGAGAAACTGTTTTTT.